The 15 T cell receptor beta chains below come from one sample, sequenced in a study of response to subunit inactivated influenza vaccine. TCRdb redid the calling of the RT-PCR reads with MiXCR, one entry per CDR3 protein. There are hundreds of thousands of distinct CDR3 sequences in the sample; 10% to 15% occur only once, and roughly 10% lies in the top ten. Sequenced material: PBMCs from blood, taken on the day of vaccination. The receptors come from a man aged 50 to 60 who received an inactivated influenza vaccine.

This chain connects TRBV4-3 to TRBJ2-7; 9 bases align to TRBD2. The CDR3 totals 16 residues. The J segment lost 9 bases and the V segment lost 0 bases, leaving 12 bases of the junction unmatched. The germline CDR1 and CDR2 sequences are LGHNA and YSLEER. The CDR3, as DNA: TGCGCCAGCAGCCAAGAAGTAGGGACTAGCTGGGCTCGGCAGTACTTC. Amino acids: CASSQEVGTSWARQYF.

This clonotype was counted at least ten times. CDR3 coding DNA: TGCAGCGTTCTTCACAGGGTGGACGAGCAGTACTTC. Residues: CSVLHRVDEQYF. The chain recombines TRBV29-1 with TRBJ2-7; possibly TRBD1 for D (6 bases). Trimming took 5 bases from V and 5 from J, leaving 13 bases between them. The CDR3 is 12 amino acids. Germline CDR1 is SQVTM and CDR2 is ANQGSEA.

V gene TRBV12-3 or TRBV12-4 combines with J gene TRBJ2-1; TRBD2 is a possible D gene (6 bases). Between the trimmed V and J ends, which lost 1 base and 10 bases, there was a span of 11 bases. CDR3 length: 13 residues. The CDR3 reads CASSLGRAGEQFF. The CDR3 DNA reads TGTGCCAGCAGTTTAGGGCGGGCGGGGGAGCAGTTCTTC.

This clonotype has ten or more counts. J is TRBJ1-6 and V is TRBV6-5; TRBD1 might be the D (6 bases). The CDR3 has 17 amino acids. Germline V gene data show CDR1 as MNHEY and CDR2 as SVGAGI. Trimming took 2 bases from V and 5 from J, leaving 16 bases between them. The CDR3 here is CASSYGTGTTHNSPLHF. The CDR3 region has the DNA TGTGCCAGCAGTTACGGAACCGGGACAACTCATAATTCACCCCTCCACTTT.

The chain couples TRBV4-1 to TRBJ2-5; D tentatively reads TRBD1 or TRBD2 (6 bases each). The length of the CDR3 is 14 residues. From germline, CDR1 is MGHRA and CDR2 YSYEKL. Deletions cut 2 bases from V and 6 bases from J, with 13 bases between. The CDR3 DNA sequence: TGCGCCAGCAGCCAACCAGGAGGGGGGAAGACCCAGTACTTC. Its translation is CASSQPGGGKTQYF.

This clonotype was observed many times. The chain joins TRBV7-2 to TRBJ2-1; 10 bases align to TRBD2. CDR3 length: 16 amino acids. Trimming took 6 bases from V and 7 from J; bases not matched to a gene: 12. Germline V lookup: CDR1 SGHTA, CDR2 FQGNSA. In DNA, the CDR3 is TGTGCCAGCAGACCTATAGCGGGGGGAGGGTATAATGAGCAGTTCTTC. It encodes CASRPIAGGGYNEQFF.

This clonotype was found many times. The rearrangement joins TRBV20-1 to TRBJ2-7, with TRBD2 matching over 10 bases. Germline-derived CDR1 and CDR2 are DFQATT and SNEGSKA (reference sequence). This CDR3 comprises 15 residues. Trimming took 4 bases from V and 6 from J; bases not matched to a gene: 12. The DNA for the CDR3 is TGCAGTGCTAACCCTAGCGGGAGAGGGTTGGGCGAGCAGTACTTC. Protein product: CSANPSGRGLGEQYF.

The genes are TRBV10-2 and TRBJ2-7, with D uncertain. Deletions cut 2 bases from V and 2 bases from J, with 7 bases between. Germline V gives CDR1 WSHSY, CDR2 SAAADI. The CDR3 sequence is 13 residues long. The CDR3 DNA follows: TGCGCCAGCAGTGAGAGCGAGACCTACGAGCAGTACTTC. This sequence encodes CASSESETYEQYF.

This clonotype has just a few counts. J is TRBJ2-1 and V is TRBV6-5; D gene uncertain. This CDR3 has 16 amino acids. Germline CDR1 MNHEY, CDR2 SVGAGI. V shed 2 bases and J shed 9 bases, with 20 bases lying between them. CDR3 residues: CASSYIGQRSGSEQFF. DNA for the CDR3: TGTGCCAGCAGTTACATCGGCCAAAGATCGGGCAGTGAGCAGTTCTTC.

The V gene is TRBV18, the J gene TRBJ1-1; tentatively, D is TRBD1 (6 bases). CDR3 length: 16 amino acids. Trimming left V 2 bases short and J 7 bases short, with 20 bases between. CDR1 is KGHSH, CDR2 LQKENI, per germline. CDR3 region: CASSPYSGANSGEAFF. For the CDR3, the DNA is TGTGCCAGCTCACCATATTCAGGGGCCAACTCGGGTGAAGCTTTCTTT.

This clonotype was picked up many times. The chain employs TRBV12-3 or TRBV12-4 and TRBJ1-2; D unclear. The CDR3 is made up of 14 amino acids. The V and J ends lost 6 bases and 1 base respectively, with 12 bases between them. In nucleotides, the CDR3 is TGTGCCAGCAGCCCCCAAACTCTTAACTATGGCTACACCTTC. It encodes CASSPQTLNYGYTF.

This clonotype was counted a few times. This chain links TRBV4-3 with TRBJ2-1; D is possibly TRBD1 or TRBD2 (5 bases each). There are 14 residues in the CDR3. V was trimmed by 0 bases and J by 9 bases, leaving 12 bases between them. Germline V gene data show CDR1 as LGHNA and CDR2 as YSLEER. CDR3 loop: CASSQDREGTEQFF. The CDR3 DNA sequence: TGCGCCAGCAGCCAAGATCGAGAGGGGACTGAGCAGTTCTTC.

The chain links TRBV4-3 to TRBJ1-1, with a weak D call TRBD1 (5 bases). The germline V gene encodes CDR1 LGHNA and CDR2 YSLEER. CDR3 length: 15 residues. V was pared by 1 base and J by 3 bases, with 12 bases between. The CDR3 is CASSQGGRGYTEAFF. The CDR3 coding sequence is TGCGCCAGCAGCCAAGGGGGCCGGGGGTACACTGAAGCTTTCTTT.

The V call is TRBV10-3, the J call TRBJ2-2; D is ambiguous. Trimming shortened V by 6 bases and J by 0 bases, and 17 bases separated the two germline ends. Per the germline V gene, CDR1 is ENHRY and CDR2 is SYGVKD. The CDR3 contains 17 residues. The DNA of the CDR3 is TGTGCCATCAGGGAGCCGGGCCTACTTTCGAACACCGGGGAGCTGTTTTTT. It encodes CAIREPGLLSNTGELFF.

In this sample, this clonotype turned up many times. This rearrangement joins TRBV29-1 to TRBJ2-1; D gene unclear. Germline CDR1 is SQVTM and CDR2 is ANQGSEA. With 0 bases removed from V and 7 bases from J, the gap between germline ends came to 13 bases. This CDR3 is built from 14 residues. The CDR3 nucleotides read TGCAGCGTTGAAGATGGGCGAGGTGTGAATGAGCAGTTCTTC. This encodes CSVEDGRGVNEQFF.